This T cell receptor beta chain originates from a study of blood T cell repertoires in COVID-19. In germline, CDR1 is LNHDA, CDR2 SQIVND (reference sequence). With 3 bases removed from V and 6 bases from J, the gap between germline ends came to 16 bases. This CDR3 has 15 residues. Assay: immunoSEQ multiplex PCR; the TCRdb copy retains only in-frame clones and omits some. Found here are about 410,000 clones, roughly 90% of them singletons; the top ten hold roughly 1.4%. This chain connects TRBV19 to TRBJ2-3, with D possibly being TRBD2 (5 bases). Sequenced input: peripheral blood. The sequence was collected from a woman aged 30 to 39 with active or convalescent COVID-19. This CDR3 is CASSIGAASSDTQYF. CDR3 DNA sequence: TGTGCCAGTAGTATCGGTGCGGCTAGCTCCGATACGCAGTATTTT.